These T cell receptor beta chains were read from a single sample in a study of Graves' ophthalmopathy and Graves' hyperthyroidism. Via MiXCR, TCRdb re-called the multiplex PCR reads, giving one row per CDR3 protein. The sample has roughly 300,000 distinct CDR3 sequences; about a sixth are singletons. Sequencing was carried out using peripheral blood. These receptors were taken from an adult man with Graves' ophthalmopathy. Both conserved end residues are part of each CDR3. A D gene is named only where the DNA matches it firmly. Size is omitted from some rows. Given values are once, few, many or a class for expanded clones.

V	size	D	J	CDR3	DNA
TRBV6-1	many	TRBD2	TRBJ2-5	CASSEGLRAGGKETQYF	TGTGCCAGCAGTGAAGGTCTTCGGGCGGGAGGCAAAGAGACCCAGTACTTC
TRBV19	many	TRBD1	TRBJ1-1	CASSISGQGRTEAFF	TGTGCCAGTAGTATATCGGGACAGGGCCGCACTGAAGCTTTCTTT
TRBV5-1	few	NA	TRBJ1-5	CASSLGQSDQPQHF	TGCGCCAGCAGCTTGGGACAGTCGGATCAGCCCCAGCATTTT
TRBV30	few	NA	TRBJ1-2	CAWSVGRQDSYGYTF	TGTGCCTGGAGTGTAGGACGACAGGATAGCTATGGCTACACCTTC
TRBV5-1	many	NA	TRBJ2-5	CASVPGHLKETQYF	TGCGCCAGCGTACCGGGACACCTAAAAGAGACCCAGTACTTC
TRBV27	NA	NA	TRBJ2-7	CASSATSLGGQYF	TGTGCCAGCAGTGCGACTAGTTTGGGGGGGCAGTACTTC
TRBV5-1	few	NA	TRBJ2-5	CASSSGYRQETQYF	TGCGCCAGCAGCTCAGGATATAGACAAGAGACCCAGTACTTC
TRBV29-1	NA	NA	TRBJ2-5	CSVSQGVGETQYF	TGCAGCGTCTCCCAGGGAGTTGGAGAGACCCAGTACTTC
TRBV14	many	NA	TRBJ1-2	CASSQNPGGGYTF	TGTGCCAGCAGCCAAAACCCCGGGGGAGGCTACACCTTC
TRBV7-2	many	TRBD1	TRBJ2-7	CASSLDWTGTHEQYF	TGTGCCAGCAGCCTTGATTGGACAGGGACCCACGAGCAGTACTTC
TRBV10-2	many	NA	TRBJ2-7	CASSELRGDYEQYF	TGCGCCAGCAGTGAGTTGAGGGGGGACTACGAGCAGTACTTC
TRBV28	NA	NA	TRBJ2-5	CASSLRRAQYF	TGTGCCAGCAGCCTGAGGAGGGCCCAGTACTTC
TRBV19	many	NA	TRBJ1-5	CASSSGTGRYSNQPQHF	TGTGCCAGTAGTTCAGGTACGGGCCGATATAGCAATCAGCCCCAGCATTTT
TRBV4-1	many	NA	TRBJ1-2	CASSQEIRLRYTGYTF	TGCGCCAGCAGCCAAGAAATTAGGCTCCGGTACACCGGCTACACCTTC
TRBV6-5	many	TRBD2	TRBJ2-5	CASTLGLAGETQYF	TGTGCCAGCACCCTAGGACTAGCGGGAGAGACCCAGTACTTC
TRBV7-8	NA	NA	TRBJ2-7	CASSLANGGEQYF	TGTGCCAGCAGCTTAGCTAATGGCGGCGAGCAGTACTTC
TRBV6-1	NA	NA	TRBJ1-1	CASSTRRGLSTEAFF	TGTGCCAGCAGCACCAGGCGCGGGTTGAGCACTGAAGCTTTCTTT
TRBV15	many	NA	TRBJ2-5	CATSRDRDNFQETQYF	TGTGCCACCAGCAGAGATCGGGACAATTTCCAAGAGACCCAGTACTTC
TRBV6-5	many	TRBD2	TRBJ2-5	CASSYSRPSGSGRETQYF	TGTGCCAGCAGTTACTCTCGTCCTAGCGGGAGCGGTCGGGAGACCCAGTACTTC
TRBV7-6	many	TRBD1	TRBJ2-7	CASSLGDRVWEQYF	TGTGCCAGCAGCTTAGGGGACAGGGTATGGGAGCAGTACTTC
TRBV29-1	many	TRBD2	TRBJ2-7	CSVTSGSYEQYF	TGCAGCGTAACTAGCGGGAGTTACGAGCAGTACTTC
TRBV5-1	many	TRBD1	TRBJ1-6	CASSSTQGESPLHF	TGCGCCAGCAGCTCAACCCAGGGGGAATCACCCCTCCACTTT
TRBV5-4	many	TRBD1	TRBJ1-1	CASSLEGANSMNTEAFF	TGTGCCAGCAGCCTGGAGGGGGCAAACTCCATGAACACTGAAGCTTTCTTT
TRBV4-1	NA	TRBD2	TRBJ2-7	CASSQSGTTYEQYF	TGCGCCAGCAGCCAAAGCGGGACCACCTACGAGCAGTACTTC
TRBV12-3/TRBV12-4	many	NA	TRBJ1-5	CASRRAGRSNQPQHF	TGTGCCAGCAGGCGGGCGGGGCGAAGCAATCAGCCCCAGCATTTT
TRBV28	many	NA	TRBJ1-1	CASSFGWDTEAFF	TGTGCCAGCAGTTTTGGGTGGGACACTGAAGCTTTCTTT
TRBV7-9	NA	NA	TRBJ2-4	CASSLDVNIQYF	TGTGCCAGCAGCTTAGACGTGAACATTCAGTACTTC
TRBV28	many	NA	TRBJ1-2	CASSSPPLAGSGGYTF	TGTGCCAGCAGTTCTCCCCCCTTGGCAGGGTCTGGTGGCTACACCTTC
TRBV9	many	TRBD2	TRBJ2-2	CASSVGTSATGELFF	TGTGCCAGCAGCGTCGGGACTAGCGCAACCGGGGAGCTGTTTTTT
TRBV4-1	many	NA	TRBJ2-2	CASSQVGDNGELFF	TGCGCCAGCAGCCAGGTGGGGGACAACGGGGAGCTGTTTTTT
TRBV7-8	NA	NA	TRBJ1-3	CASSLVPQAAFGNTISF	TGTGCCAGCAGCTTGGTCCCCCAGGCGGCATTTGGAAACACCATATCTTTT